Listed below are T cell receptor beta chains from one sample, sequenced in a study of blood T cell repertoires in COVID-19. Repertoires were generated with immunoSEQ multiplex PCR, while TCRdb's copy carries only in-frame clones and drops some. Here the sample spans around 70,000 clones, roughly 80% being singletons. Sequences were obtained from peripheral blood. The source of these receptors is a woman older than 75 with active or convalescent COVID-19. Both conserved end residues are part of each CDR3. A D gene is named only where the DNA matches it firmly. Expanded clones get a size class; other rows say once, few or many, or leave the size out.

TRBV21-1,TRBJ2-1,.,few,TGTGCCAGCAGCAGGGGCGGGAGAGAGCAGTTCTTC,CASSRGGREQFF
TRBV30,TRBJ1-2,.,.,TGTGCCTGGAGTACGGGGAGCGGAAACTATGGCTACACCTTC,CAWSTGSGNYGYTF
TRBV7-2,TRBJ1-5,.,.,TGTGCCAGCGCAGTCCAGGGGACCTCTGAGAATCAGCCCCAGCATTTT,CASAVQGTSENQPQHF
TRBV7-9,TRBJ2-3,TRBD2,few,TGTGCCAGCAGCTTAGCCGCGAAACTAGCGGGAGGCACAGATACGCAGTATTTT,CASSLAAKLAGGTDTQYF
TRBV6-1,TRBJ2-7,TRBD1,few,TGTGCCAGCAGTGAATTTCCGACAGGGATACCCCTCTACGAGCAGTACTTC,CASSEFPTGIPLYEQYF
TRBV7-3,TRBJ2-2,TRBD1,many,TGTGCCAGCAGCTTGAACAGGGGCACCGGGGAGCTGTTTTTT,CASSLNRGTGELFF
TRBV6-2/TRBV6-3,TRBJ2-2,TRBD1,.,TGTGCCAGCAGTACCGGGACAGTGAACACCGGGGAGCTGTTTTTT,CASSTGTVNTGELFF
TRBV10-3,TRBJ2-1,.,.,TGTGCCATCAGTGAGTCCGGGACATTCGGCTACAATGAGCAGTTCTTC,CAISESGTFGYNEQFF
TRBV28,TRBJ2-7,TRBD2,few,TGTGCCAGCACTCTAGCGGGGGCCAACTCCTACGAGCAGTACTTC,CASTLAGANSYEQYF
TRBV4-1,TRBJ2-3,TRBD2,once,TGCGCCAGCAGCCAATTTGGGGTGACTAGCGGGGGGACAGATACGCAGTATTTT,CASSQFGVTSGGTDTQYF
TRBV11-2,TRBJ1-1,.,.,TGTGCCAGCAGGAACTTGATGAACACTGAAGCTTTCTTT,CASRNLMNTEAFF
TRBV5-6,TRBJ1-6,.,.,TGTGCCAGCAGCTTGTTTAGTCTAAGTTCACCCCTCCACTTT,CASSLFSLSSPLHF
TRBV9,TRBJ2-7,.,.,TGTGCCAGCAGCGTATTAGCTAGCCTCGACGAGCAGTACTTC,CASSVLASLDEQYF
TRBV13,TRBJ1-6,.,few,TGTGCCAGCAGCTCCCGGACAGCGAATTCACCCCTCCACTTT,CASSSRTANSPLHF
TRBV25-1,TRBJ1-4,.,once,TGTGCCAGCAGTGATCCACAGCCTGCAACTAATGAAAAACTGTTTTTT,CASSDPQPATNEKLFF
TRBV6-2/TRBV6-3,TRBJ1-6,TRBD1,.,TGTGCCAGCAGTTACGGGGCTAGACAGGGGGCTGGAAATTCACCCCTCCACTTT,CASSYGARQGAGNSPLHF
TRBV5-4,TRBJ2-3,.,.,TGTGCCAGCAGCTGGTCAGGGGAGGGGAGTACGCAGTATTTT,CASSWSGEGSTQYF
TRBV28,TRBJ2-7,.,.,TGTGCCAGCAGTTTTGGGAGCGTGAACTACGAGCAGTACTTC,CASSFGSVNYEQYF
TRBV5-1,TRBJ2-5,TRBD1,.,TGCGCCAGCAGCTACGGACAGGGTGAGGGCCAGTACTTC,CASSYGQGEGQYF
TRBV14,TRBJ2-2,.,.,TGTGCCAGCAGCCAAGAGCGGCAGCCCACCGGGGAGCTGTTTTTT,CASSQERQPTGELFF
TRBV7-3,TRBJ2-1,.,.,TGTGCCAGCAGCTTAAGTAGTTACAATGAGCAGTTCTTC,CASSLSSYNEQFF
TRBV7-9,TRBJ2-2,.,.,TGTGCCAGCAGCTCTGGGATTCTAGCGCAGGGCGGGGAGCTGTTTTTT,CASSSGILAQGGELFF
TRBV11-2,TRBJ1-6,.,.,TGTGCCAGCAGCTTAGGCAGGGTTCTTAGCTCCTATAATTCACCCCTCCACTTT,CASSLGRVLSSYNSPLHF
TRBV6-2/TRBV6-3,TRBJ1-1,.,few,TGTGCCAGCAGCAGAACACAGGGATCTGAAGCTTTCTTT,CASSRTQGSEAFF
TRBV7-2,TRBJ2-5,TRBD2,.,TGTGCCAGCAGCCTTACTTGGACTAGCCAAGAGACCCAGTACTTC,CASSLTWTSQETQYF
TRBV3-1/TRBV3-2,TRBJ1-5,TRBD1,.,TGTGCCAGCAGCCAAGACCAGACAGGGGCACCTAATCAGCCCCAGCATTTT,CASSQDQTGAPNQPQHF
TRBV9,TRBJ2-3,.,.,TGTGCCAGCAGCAAGGAGTTTGCAGATACGCAGTATTTT,CASSKEFADTQYF
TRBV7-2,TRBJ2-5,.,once,TGTGCCAGCAGCTCCAAAGAGACCCAGTACTTC,CASSSKETQYF
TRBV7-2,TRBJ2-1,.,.,TGTGCCAGCAGCCGGGGAGGTTCGGGTTCCTACAATGAGCAGTTCTTC,CASSRGGSGSYNEQFF
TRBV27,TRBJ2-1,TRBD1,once,TGTGCCAGCAGTTGGACAGGGCAAGCTGGCCATGAGCAGTTCTTC,CASSWTGQAGHEQFF
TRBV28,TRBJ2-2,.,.,TGTGCCAGCAGTTTATTGGGCAGGGCAACCGGGGAGCTGTTTTTT,CASSLLGRATGELFF
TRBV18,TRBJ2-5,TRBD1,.,TGTGCCAGCTCACCACGGTTGGGACAGAAGGAGACCCAGTACTTC,CASSPRLGQKETQYF
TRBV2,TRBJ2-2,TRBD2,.,TGTGCCCCCACCAGGGCCGGGGGGGGAGGGGACACCGGGGAGCTGTTTTTT,CAPTRAGGGGDTGELFF
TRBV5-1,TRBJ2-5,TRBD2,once,TGCGCCAGCAGCATCGGACTAGCGGGGGGCTCGTACCAAGAGACCCAGTACTTC,CASSIGLAGGSYQETQYF
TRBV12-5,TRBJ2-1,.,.,TGTGCTAGTGGTAAAGGGGAAAGCTCCTACAATGAGCAGTTCTTC,CASGKGESSYNEQFF
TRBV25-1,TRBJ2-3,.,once,TGTGCCAGCAGTGAATTAAGCTTTACAGATACGCAGTATTTT,CASSELSFTDTQYF
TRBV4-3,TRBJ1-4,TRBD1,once,TGCGCCAGCAGCCGATGGACAGGGAAAAATGAAAAACTGTTTTTT,CASSRWTGKNEKLFF
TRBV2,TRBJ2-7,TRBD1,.,TGTGCCAGCAGTGCCGGACAGGGGTTTTACGAGCAGTACTTC,CASSAGQGFYEQYF
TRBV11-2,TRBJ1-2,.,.,TGTGCCAGCAGCTTCTCCCGGGTGTATGGCTACACCTTC,CASSFSRVYGYTF
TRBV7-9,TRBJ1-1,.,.,TGTGCCAGCAGCTTAACAGGGAACACTGAAGCTTTCTTT,CASSLTGNTEAFF
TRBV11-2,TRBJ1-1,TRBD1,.,TGTGCCAGCAGCTTTAGGACAGGGAACACTGAAGCTTTCTTT,CASSFRTGNTEAFF
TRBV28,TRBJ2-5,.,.,TGTGCCAGCAGTTTATACGGTAGACAGAACCAAGAGACCCAGTACTTC,CASSLYGRQNQETQYF
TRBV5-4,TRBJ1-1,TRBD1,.,TGTGCCAGCAGCTGGTGGGGACAGTCAAAAACTTTT,CASSWWGQSKTF
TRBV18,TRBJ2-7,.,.,TGTGCCAGCTCACCCCGTAGAGACTACGAGCAGTACTTC,CASSPRRDYEQYF
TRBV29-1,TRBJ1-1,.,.,TGCAGCGTCGCCGAGGGAACCAAAACTGAAGCTTTCTTT,CSVAEGTKTEAFF
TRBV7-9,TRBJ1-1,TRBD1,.,TGTGCCAGCAGCTCCTCGGACAGGGTAATCACTGAAGCTTTCTTT,CASSSSDRVITEAFF
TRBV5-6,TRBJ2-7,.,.,TGTGCCAGCAGCTTAGACGGGAGAGGGTACGAGCAGTACTTC,CASSLDGRGYEQYF
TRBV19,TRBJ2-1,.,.,TGTGCCAGTAGTTTCGGGAGCTCCTACAATGAGCAGTTCTTC,CASSFGSSYNEQFF
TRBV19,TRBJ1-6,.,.,TGTGCCAGTAGTATTAGCGATTCACCCCTCCACTTT,CASSISDSPLHF
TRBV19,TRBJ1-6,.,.,TGTGCCAGTAGTTTTGAGGGGACAAATTCACCCCTCCACTTT,CASSFEGTNSPLHF
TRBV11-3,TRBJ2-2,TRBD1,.,TGTGCCAGCAGCCCCGGGACAGCGAACACCGGGGAGCTGTTTTTT,CASSPGTANTGELFF
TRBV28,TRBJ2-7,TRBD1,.,TGTGCCAGCAGTTCCAGCTCCGGGACAGCCTACGAGCAGTACTTC,CASSSSSGTAYEQYF
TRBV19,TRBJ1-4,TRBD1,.,TGTGCCAGTAGTCTTGGACAGGGCCTTAATGAAAAACTGTTTTTT,CASSLGQGLNEKLFF
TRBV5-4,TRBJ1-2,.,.,TGTGCCAGCAGCGTACGGGGGAGCTACTATGGCTACACCTTC,CASSVRGSYYGYTF